This is a list of T cell receptor beta chains from one sample in a study of blood T cell repertoires in COVID-19. Produced via immunoSEQ multiplex PCR; TCRdb's table is partial and in-frame only. Of about 74,000 clones in the sample, roughly 88% were seen once. Source material: peripheral blood. These receptors all stem from a man between 65 and 85 years old with active or convalescent COVID-19. Both conserved end residues are part of each CDR3. Fields, in order: J gene, clone size, D gene, V gene, CDR3 DNA, CDR3 protein. A D gene is named only where the DNA matches it firmly. Size is omitted from some rows. Given values are once, few, many or a class for expanded clones.

j_gene: TRBJ1-1
abundance: few
d_gene: -
v_gene: TRBV20-1
CDR3nt: TGCAGTGCTAGAGAGGGGGGTAGGGCCTTCTTT
CDR3aa: CSAREGGRAFF

j_gene: TRBJ2-7
abundance: -
d_gene: TRBD2
v_gene: TRBV5-1
CDR3nt: TGCGCCAGCAGCCTTCTGGGGGGGACCTACGAGCAGTACTTC
CDR3aa: CASSLLGGTYEQYF

j_gene: TRBJ1-3
abundance: -
d_gene: -
v_gene: TRBV6-5
CDR3nt: TGTGCCTCACAAAGGAGAGGGATTGAGGGAAACACCATATATTTT
CDR3aa: CASQRRGIEGNTIYF

j_gene: TRBJ1-3
abundance: few
d_gene: TRBD1
v_gene: TRBV7-6
CDR3nt: TGTGCCAGCAGCTTGGCACAGGGGAGCTCTGGAAACACCATATATTTT
CDR3aa: CASSLAQGSSGNTIYF

j_gene: TRBJ2-3
abundance: -
d_gene: TRBD2
v_gene: TRBV7-2
CDR3nt: TGTGCCAGCAGCTCCCGGGGAGCGGGGGGAAATACGCAGTATTTT
CDR3aa: CASSSRGAGGNTQYF

j_gene: TRBJ1-1
abundance: -
d_gene: TRBD1
v_gene: TRBV5-1
CDR3nt: TGCGCCAGCAGGGGGACAGAGCACATGAACACTGAAGCTTTCTTT
CDR3aa: CASRGTEHMNTEAFF

j_gene: TRBJ1-5
abundance: -
d_gene: -
v_gene: TRBV27
CDR3nt: TGTGCCAGCAGAGTTAAGGGGGAGTATGGGCCCCAGCATTTT
CDR3aa: CASRVKGEYGPQHF

j_gene: TRBJ2-1
abundance: few
d_gene: -
v_gene: TRBV7-9
CDR3nt: TGTGCCAGCAGCTTAGACGTGGGGGGAACAATGAATGAGCAGTTCTTC
CDR3aa: CASSLDVGGTMNEQFF

j_gene: TRBJ2-5
abundance: -
d_gene: TRBD1
v_gene: TRBV5-4
CDR3nt: TGTGCCAGCAGCTCAGGGGGCGGGGTAGAGACCCAGTACTTC
CDR3aa: CASSSGGGVETQYF

j_gene: TRBJ1-5
abundance: -
d_gene: -
v_gene: TRBV10-3
CDR3nt: TGTGCCATCAGTGAGTCGGGCAGGGGCTATAGCAATCAGCCCCAGCATTTT
CDR3aa: CAISESGRGYSNQPQHF

j_gene: TRBJ1-3
abundance: -
d_gene: -
v_gene: TRBV20-1
CDR3nt: TGCAGTGCTAGTCGGACACCCGCTGGAAACACCATATATTTT
CDR3aa: CSASRTPAGNTIYF

j_gene: TRBJ1-6
abundance: -
d_gene: -
v_gene: TRBV5-1
CDR3nt: TGCGCCAGCAGCTCGGGCCAAGGGGCAACCAGTAATTCACCCCTCCACTTT
CDR3aa: CASSSGQGATSNSPLHF

j_gene: TRBJ1-1
abundance: -
d_gene: -
v_gene: TRBV28
CDR3nt: TGTGCCAGCAGCCGCCTCGACATCACTGAAGCTTTCTTT
CDR3aa: CASSRLDITEAFF

j_gene: TRBJ1-1
abundance: -
d_gene: TRBD1
v_gene: TRBV3-1/TRBV3-2
CDR3nt: TGTGCCAGCAGCCAAGACCACAGGGGTGCCCACACTGAAGCTTTCTTT
CDR3aa: CASSQDHRGAHTEAFF

j_gene: TRBJ1-1
abundance: -
d_gene: -
v_gene: TRBV6-4
CDR3nt: TGTGCCAGCAGTGCAGGCGGGCGAACTGAAGCTTTCTTT
CDR3aa: CASSAGGRTEAFF

j_gene: TRBJ2-3
abundance: -
d_gene: -
v_gene: TRBV5-1
CDR3nt: TGCGCCAGCAGCTCCAGGGAGGGGGAAGATACGCAGTATTTT
CDR3aa: CASSSREGEDTQYF

j_gene: TRBJ2-7
abundance: once
d_gene: TRBD2
v_gene: TRBV29-1
CDR3nt: TGCAGCGCCGCCGGGGGGTTTGGGGGTACCGGGGATGAGCAGTACTTC
CDR3aa: CSAAGGFGGTGDEQYF

j_gene: TRBJ2-1
abundance: -
d_gene: TRBD2
v_gene: TRBV5-6
CDR3nt: TGTGCCAGCAGCTTGTTTACTAGCGGGTACAATGAGCAGTTCTTC
CDR3aa: CASSLFTSGYNEQFF

j_gene: TRBJ1-1
abundance: -
d_gene: -
v_gene: TRBV5-1
CDR3nt: TGCGCCAGCAGCAGGCCCGGGGGAAACACTGAAGCTTTCTTT
CDR3aa: CASSRPGGNTEAFF

j_gene: TRBJ2-2
abundance: -
d_gene: -
v_gene: TRBV3-1/TRBV3-2
CDR3nt: TGTGCCAGCAGCCAAGGGTCCAGGGCGGGGATCACCGGGGAGCTGTTTTTT
CDR3aa: CASSQGSRAGITGELFF

j_gene: TRBJ2-1
abundance: -
d_gene: -
v_gene: TRBV24-1
CDR3nt: TGTGCCACCAGTGAGGCAGGGAGGCGCAATGAGCAGTTCTTC
CDR3aa: CATSEAGRRNEQFF

j_gene: TRBJ2-1
abundance: -
d_gene: TRBD1
v_gene: TRBV5-1
CDR3nt: TGCGCCAGCAGCCCAGGGACAGGGTTTTCCAATGAGCAGTTCTTC
CDR3aa: CASSPGTGFSNEQFF

j_gene: TRBJ2-3
abundance: -
d_gene: TRBD2
v_gene: TRBV6-2/TRBV6-3
CDR3nt: TGTGCCAGCAGTTACTCCTCGCGGGGGGCAGATACGCAGTATTTT
CDR3aa: CASSYSSRGADTQYF

j_gene: TRBJ2-3
abundance: -
d_gene: -
v_gene: TRBV6-6
CDR3nt: TGTGCCACGGAGTCTAGCACAGATACGCAGTATTTT
CDR3aa: CATESSTDTQYF

j_gene: TRBJ1-4
abundance: -
d_gene: -
v_gene: TRBV6-1
CDR3nt: TGTGCCAGCAGTGATCAGTGGAGGAATGAAAAACTGTTTTTT
CDR3aa: CASSDQWRNEKLFF

j_gene: TRBJ2-3
abundance: once
d_gene: TRBD2
v_gene: TRBV6-1
CDR3nt: TGTGCCAGCAGTGACGGACTAGTGGTAGATACGCAGTATTTT
CDR3aa: CASSDGLVVDTQYF

j_gene: TRBJ1-2
abundance: -
d_gene: -
v_gene: TRBV6-5
CDR3nt: TGTGCCAGCAGTTACTCCGGGGACTATGGCTACACCTTC
CDR3aa: CASSYSGDYGYTF

j_gene: TRBJ2-1
abundance: -
d_gene: TRBD2
v_gene: TRBV4-1
CDR3nt: TGCGCCAGCAGTCGGGTTAAGGGTAGCGGGAGGCCCTACAATGAGCAGTTCTTC
CDR3aa: CASSRVKGSGRPYNEQFF

j_gene: TRBJ1-4
abundance: -
d_gene: TRBD1
v_gene: TRBV2
CDR3nt: TGTGCCAGCAGCCCCGACAGGGGGCGGCATGAAAAACTGTTTTTT
CDR3aa: CASSPDRGRHEKLFF

j_gene: TRBJ1-1
abundance: -
d_gene: -
v_gene: TRBV5-1
CDR3nt: TGCGCCAGCAGCTTGGGACACCCGGGGACTGAAGCTTTCTTT
CDR3aa: CASSLGHPGTEAFF

j_gene: TRBJ2-7
abundance: -
d_gene: TRBD2
v_gene: TRBV27
CDR3nt: TGTGCCACCCGAGGTCTAGCGGGAACGGGTGAGCAGTACTTC
CDR3aa: CATRGLAGTGEQYF

j_gene: TRBJ2-3
abundance: once
d_gene: -
v_gene: TRBV14
CDR3nt: TGTGCCAGCAGACCCCGGGGGACAGATACGCAGTATTTT
CDR3aa: CASRPRGTDTQYF

j_gene: TRBJ1-5
abundance: -
d_gene: -
v_gene: TRBV29-1
CDR3nt: TGCAGCGTTGTCTCGGGTTTTGGTCAGCCCCAGCATTTT
CDR3aa: CSVVSGFGQPQHF

j_gene: TRBJ1-1
abundance: -
d_gene: -
v_gene: TRBV27
CDR3nt: TGTGCCAGCTCCAGGGGCTCCCTTTACACCACGAGCACTGAAGCTTTCTTT
CDR3aa: CASSRGSLYTTSTEAFF

j_gene: TRBJ2-1
abundance: -
d_gene: -
v_gene: TRBV27
CDR3nt: TGTGCCAGCAGTTCGCACTCCAGGGCATTGGGTGAGCAGTTCTTC
CDR3aa: CASSSHSRALGEQFF

j_gene: TRBJ2-2
abundance: once
d_gene: -
v_gene: TRBV18
CDR3nt: TGTGCCAGCTCACAAGAGACCGGGGAGCTGTTTTTT
CDR3aa: CASSQETGELFF

j_gene: TRBJ1-4
abundance: -
d_gene: -
v_gene: TRBV15
CDR3nt: TGTGCCACCAGCAGTGCGGGGGGGGGCACTAATGAAAAACTGTTTTTT
CDR3aa: CATSSAGGGTNEKLFF

j_gene: TRBJ1-1
abundance: -
d_gene: -
v_gene: TRBV5-4
CDR3nt: TGTGCCAGCAGCCTCTCCCCGGACACTGAAGCTTTCTTT
CDR3aa: CASSLSPDTEAFF

j_gene: TRBJ2-7
abundance: -
d_gene: -
v_gene: TRBV27
CDR3nt: TGTGCCAGCAGACCAGGTGGTGGGCGCTACTACGAGCAGTACTTC
CDR3aa: CASRPGGGRYYEQYF

j_gene: TRBJ2-4
abundance: -
d_gene: -
v_gene: TRBV19
CDR3nt: TGTGCCAGTAGTATAGGGACACAAAACATTCAGTACTTC
CDR3aa: CASSIGTQNIQYF

j_gene: TRBJ1-6
abundance: -
d_gene: TRBD1
v_gene: TRBV13
CDR3nt: TGTGCCAGCAGCTCAGGACAGGGGGTTAATTCACCCCTCCACTTT
CDR3aa: CASSSGQGVNSPLHF

j_gene: TRBJ2-7
abundance: -
d_gene: -
v_gene: TRBV21-1
CDR3nt: TGTGCCAGCAGCAAAGGCGAAGCCAAATCCTACGAGCAGTACTTC
CDR3aa: CASSKGEAKSYEQYF

j_gene: TRBJ1-4
abundance: -
d_gene: TRBD1
v_gene: TRBV28
CDR3nt: TGTGCCAGCAGGCCAGGGGGTGAGGATGAAAAACTGTTTTTT
CDR3aa: CASRPGGEDEKLFF

j_gene: TRBJ2-1
abundance: -
d_gene: TRBD1
v_gene: TRBV27
CDR3nt: TGTGCCAGCAGTCCTACCCGTTTTGGACAGGGAAATGAGCAGTTCTTC
CDR3aa: CASSPTRFGQGNEQFF

j_gene: TRBJ2-5
abundance: once
d_gene: -
v_gene: TRBV5-1
CDR3nt: TGCGCCAGCAAGAGGGAAGAGACCCAGTACTTC
CDR3aa: CASKREETQYF

j_gene: TRBJ1-5
abundance: -
d_gene: TRBD1
v_gene: TRBV9
CDR3nt: TGTGCCAGCAGCGGGACAGGGGGCGTTGGTCAGCCCCAGCATTTT
CDR3aa: CASSGTGGVGQPQHF

j_gene: TRBJ2-7
abundance: -
d_gene: -
v_gene: TRBV6-6
CDR3nt: TGTGCCAGCACAGGACAGATCAACGGTATATGGTACTTC
CDR3aa: CASTGQINGIWYF

j_gene: TRBJ2-5
abundance: -
d_gene: -
v_gene: TRBV2
CDR3nt: TGTGCCAGCAGCGGGAAACTAGGGGAGACCCAGTACTTC
CDR3aa: CASSGKLGETQYF

j_gene: TRBJ1-3
abundance: -
d_gene: -
v_gene: TRBV21-1
CDR3nt: TGTGCCAGCAGCCGGGACTCCTGCTCTGGAAACACCATATATTTT
CDR3aa: CASSRDSCSGNTIYF